This T cell receptor beta chain was observed in a study of Graves' ophthalmopathy and Graves' hyperthyroidism. Diagnoses were established from clinical symptoms, serum thyroxine, TRAb, thyroid ultrasound and orbital computed tomography. Researchers took RNA transcripts and amplified TCR beta CDR3 regions from them. Scientists carried out first-round RT-PCR using HTBI primers and then a second-round multiplex PCR. From the multiplex PCR reads, TCRdb called clonotypes with MiXCR, one entry per CDR3 protein. The table has roughly 610,000 distinct CDR3 sequences, 22% seen once. General study results and limits: Most clonotypes expanded in thyroid above 0.001 frequency were present in blood too. Sensitivity of 87.88% and specificity of 70% to 84% were achieved when a 13-signature model separated ophthalmopathy from stable hyperthyroidism.

The V gene's germline CDR1 is LNHDA and CDR2 SQIVND (reference sequence). The germline V and J ends were trimmed by 10 bases and 6 bases, with 13 bases remaining between them. The CDR3 covers 12 residues. This clonotype turned up a few times. Its antigen is not identified. The genes are TRBV19 and TRBJ1-5, with TRBD1 as a possible D gene (6 bases). The sequence was obtained from a woman aged 18-29 years with stable Graves' hyperthyroidism. Some clones in this sample may be carry-over from other donors' samples. Input material: peripheral blood. The CDR3 DNA is TGTGCCACAAAGGGGGGGTGTCAGCCCCAGCATTTT. Amino acids: CATKGGCQPQHF.